A selection of T cell receptor beta chains follows, all from one sample in a study of cytomegalovirus exposure and HLA in healthy donors. Libraries were prepared by immunoSEQ multiplex PCR; TCRdb keeps only in-frame clonotypes and omits some of them. The table lists tens of thousands of clones, around 53% of them singletons. The sample taken for sequencing was PBMCs. These receptors were taken from a woman aged 40 to 55 in good health and CMV-seropositive. CDR3s include the opening cysteine and the closing phenylalanine or tryptophan. D genes are given only for firm matches. Clone size is given for some rows only: seen once, a few or many times, or a class if the clone is expanded.

abundance: once; v_gene: TRBV2; d_gene: .; len: 13; j_gene: TRBJ1-1; CDR3nt: TGTGCCATCTCCAGACAGCAAAACACTGAAGCTTTCTTT; CDR3aa: CAISRQQNTEAFF
abundance: .; v_gene: TRBV5-1; d_gene: .; len: 16; j_gene: TRBJ1-1; CDR3nt: TGCGCCAGCAGCTTGGACAGGGTAGACCTGAACACTGAAGCTTTCTTT; CDR3aa: CASSLDRVDLNTEAFF
abundance: .; v_gene: TRBV27; d_gene: .; len: 14; j_gene: TRBJ2-1; CDR3nt: TGTGCCAGCAGTTTCGTCAGGGGAGAGAATGAGCAGTTCTTC; CDR3aa: CASSFVRGENEQFF
abundance: .; v_gene: TRBV9; d_gene: .; len: 15; j_gene: TRBJ2-3; CDR3nt: TGTGCCAGCAGCGTAGTCCCCCAGAACACAGATACGCAGTATTTT; CDR3aa: CASSVVPQNTDTQYF
abundance: .; v_gene: TRBV10-3; d_gene: TRBD1; len: 15; j_gene: TRBJ2-2; CDR3nt: TGTGCCATCAGTGAGTCCGGGACAGACTCCCGGGAGCTGTTTTTT; CDR3aa: CAISESGTDSRELFF
abundance: .; v_gene: TRBV25-1; d_gene: TRBD2; len: 14; j_gene: TRBJ2-2; CDR3nt: TGTGCCAGCAGTGAGACTAGCGAAGCCGGGGAGCTGTTTTTT; CDR3aa: CASSETSEAGELFF
abundance: .; v_gene: TRBV4-3; d_gene: .; len: 17; j_gene: TRBJ2-6; CDR3nt: TGCGCCAGCAGCCAAGATCGGTTTCCGGGTGGGGCCAACGTCCTGACTTTC; CDR3aa: CASSQDRFPGGANVLTF
abundance: .; v_gene: TRBV11-2; d_gene: .; len: 14; j_gene: TRBJ2-7; CDR3nt: TGTGCCAGCAGCCAGCAGGGGATTAGGTACGAGCAGTACTTC; CDR3aa: CASSQQGIRYEQYF
abundance: .; v_gene: TRBV9; d_gene: TRBD2; len: 15; j_gene: TRBJ2-7; CDR3nt: TGTGCCAGCAGCGAATCGGCTAGCGGGGCCTACGAGCAGTACTTC; CDR3aa: CASSESASGAYEQYF
abundance: few; v_gene: TRBV5-6; d_gene: .; len: 14; j_gene: TRBJ1-5; CDR3nt: TGTGCCAGCAGCTTGGTATTAAGCAATCAGCCCCAGCATTTT; CDR3aa: CASSLVLSNQPQHF
abundance: few; v_gene: TRBV5-4; d_gene: TRBD2; len: 15; j_gene: TRBJ2-3; CDR3nt: TGTGCCAGCAGTTTATCCGGGGGGGCCGTGGATACGCAGTATTTT; CDR3aa: CASSLSGGAVDTQYF
abundance: .; v_gene: TRBV5-4; d_gene: TRBD2; len: 16; j_gene: TRBJ2-7; CDR3nt: TGTGCCAGCAGCCCAACCTTAGGGAGCGGGGGGGCATCGCAGTACTTC; CDR3aa: CASSPTLGSGGASQYF
abundance: .; v_gene: TRBV5-1; d_gene: .; len: 15; j_gene: TRBJ1-2; CDR3nt: TGCGCCAGCAGCACTAACACAGGGAGCGACTATGGCTACACCTTC; CDR3aa: CASSTNTGSDYGYTF
abundance: .; v_gene: TRBV21-1; d_gene: .; len: 15; j_gene: TRBJ1-5; CDR3nt: TGTGCCAGCAGCAAAGATCCCATTAGCAATCAGCCCCAGCATTTT; CDR3aa: CASSKDPISNQPQHF
abundance: .; v_gene: TRBV7-9; d_gene: TRBD2; len: 16; j_gene: TRBJ2-5; CDR3nt: TGTGCCAGCAGCTTAGCGACTAGCGGGATCCAAGAGACCCAGTACTTC; CDR3aa: CASSLATSGIQETQYF
abundance: .; v_gene: TRBV6-5; d_gene: .; len: 15; j_gene: TRBJ1-6; CDR3nt: TGTGCCAGCAGTTCCTCGCAGGGGCTCAGTTCACCCCTCCACTTT; CDR3aa: CASSSSQGLSSPLHF
abundance: .; v_gene: TRBV9; d_gene: .; len: 13; j_gene: TRBJ1-5; CDR3nt: TGTGCCAGCAGCGTAGATCCGGATCAGCCCCAGCATTTT; CDR3aa: CASSVDPDQPQHF
abundance: .; v_gene: TRBV5-3; d_gene: TRBD1; len: 15; j_gene: TRBJ1-6; CDR3nt: TGTGCCAGAAGCTTGGCCCAGGGGGCGCATTCACCCCTCCACTTT; CDR3aa: CARSLAQGAHSPLHF
abundance: .; v_gene: TRBV27; d_gene: .; len: 12; j_gene: TRBJ1-2; CDR3nt: TGTGCCAGCAAGGGGGACACTTATGGCTACACCTTC; CDR3aa: CASKGDTYGYTF
abundance: .; v_gene: TRBV28; d_gene: .; len: 13; j_gene: TRBJ2-7; CDR3nt: TGTGCCAGCAGTATCAGGGAATCCTACGAGCAGTACTTC; CDR3aa: CASSIRESYEQYF
abundance: few; v_gene: TRBV18; d_gene: .; len: 14; j_gene: TRBJ1-6; CDR3nt: TGTGCCAGCTCACCATACCCTCAGGATTCACCCCTCCACTTT; CDR3aa: CASSPYPQDSPLHF
abundance: .; v_gene: TRBV5-8; d_gene: TRBD1; len: 15; j_gene: TRBJ1-2; CDR3nt: TGTGCCAGCACCCCCCACAGGGGGGACTACTATGGCTACACCTTC; CDR3aa: CASTPHRGDYYGYTF
abundance: .; v_gene: TRBV19; d_gene: TRBD1; len: 13; j_gene: TRBJ1-2; CDR3nt: TGTGCCAGTGGAAGACAGGGAAGCTATGGCTACACCTTC; CDR3aa: CASGRQGSYGYTF
abundance: .; v_gene: TRBV5-1; d_gene: TRBD1; len: 14; j_gene: TRBJ2-2; CDR3nt: TGCGCCAGCAGCTGGACAGGGGACACCGGGGAGCTGTTTTTT; CDR3aa: CASSWTGDTGELFF
abundance: .; v_gene: TRBV6-6; d_gene: TRBD2; len: 15; j_gene: TRBJ2-1; CDR3nt: TGTGCCTCATGGACTAGCGGGCGATCCTACAATGAGCAGTTCTTC; CDR3aa: CASWTSGRSYNEQFF
abundance: few; v_gene: TRBV15; d_gene: .; len: 14; j_gene: TRBJ1-2; CDR3nt: TGTGCCACCAGCAGAGATAGGGGAAACTATGGCTACACCTTC; CDR3aa: CATSRDRGNYGYTF
abundance: few; v_gene: TRBV4-3; d_gene: TRBD2; len: 17; j_gene: TRBJ2-2; CDR3nt: TGCGCCAGCAGCCAAGATCTCCAGCGGGGCGGCACCGGGGAGCTGTTTTTT; CDR3aa: CASSQDLQRGGTGELFF
abundance: .; v_gene: TRBV28; d_gene: TRBD2; len: 14; j_gene: TRBJ2-1; CDR3nt: TGTGCCAGCAGGCCTAGCGGGGGGCGCGATGAGCAGTTCTTC; CDR3aa: CASRPSGGRDEQFF
abundance: .; v_gene: TRBV9; d_gene: TRBD2; len: 19; j_gene: TRBJ2-3; CDR3nt: TGTGCCAGCAGCCAAGCGGGGAGCGGGGGGGCCGTTGGCACAGATACGCAGTATTTT; CDR3aa: CASSQAGSGGAVGTDTQYF
abundance: .; v_gene: TRBV10-1; d_gene: .; len: 16; j_gene: TRBJ1-5; CDR3nt: TGCGCCAGCAGTGAAAAAGGGGAAGCCGGAGATCAGCCCCAGCATTTT; CDR3aa: CASSEKGEAGDQPQHF
abundance: .; v_gene: TRBV28; d_gene: .; len: 12; j_gene: TRBJ1-2; CDR3nt: TGTGCCAGCAGTATCCAGGGATATGGCTACACCTTC; CDR3aa: CASSIQGYGYTF
abundance: .; v_gene: TRBV7-6; d_gene: .; len: 14; j_gene: TRBJ2-3; CDR3nt: TGTGCCAGCAGCTTAGAGCGGGGCACAGATACGCAGTATTTT; CDR3aa: CASSLERGTDTQYF
abundance: .; v_gene: TRBV5-1; d_gene: TRBD2; len: 16; j_gene: TRBJ2-5; CDR3nt: TGCGCCAGCAGCAAGAGGGCTAGCGGGGCCGGAGAGACCCAGTACTTC; CDR3aa: CASSKRASGAGETQYF
abundance: few; v_gene: TRBV5-1; d_gene: .; len: 14; j_gene: TRBJ1-1; CDR3nt: TGCGCCAGCAGCTTGCATGGGGGCAGGGCTGAAGCTTTCTTT; CDR3aa: CASSLHGGRAEAFF
abundance: .; v_gene: TRBV7-6; d_gene: TRBD1; len: 14; j_gene: TRBJ1-1; CDR3nt: TGTGCCAGCAGCTTACAGGGGGGATTTACTGAAGCTTTCTTT; CDR3aa: CASSLQGGFTEAFF
abundance: few; v_gene: TRBV7-8; d_gene: .; len: 13; j_gene: TRBJ1-5; CDR3nt: TGTGCCAGCAGCCTTAATAGCAATCAGCCCCAGCATTTT; CDR3aa: CASSLNSNQPQHF
abundance: few; v_gene: TRBV19; d_gene: .; len: 14; j_gene: TRBJ2-5; CDR3nt: TGTGCCAGTAGCCCACAGGGAAGAGGAGAGACCCAGTACTTC; CDR3aa: CASSPQGRGETQYF
abundance: few; v_gene: TRBV5-1; d_gene: .; len: 14; j_gene: TRBJ2-1; CDR3nt: TGCGCCAGCAGCTTGGTGCCAGACTACAATGAGCAGTTCTTC; CDR3aa: CASSLVPDYNEQFF
abundance: .; v_gene: TRBV30; d_gene: TRBD1; len: 14; j_gene: TRBJ1-1; CDR3nt: TGTGCCTGGGTCCCCGGGACAGGGGGCACTGAAGCTTTCTTT; CDR3aa: CAWVPGTGGTEAFF
abundance: .; v_gene: TRBV10-3; d_gene: .; len: 14; j_gene: TRBJ2-7; CDR3nt: TGTGCCATCAAACCAAAGACTAGTACTTACGAGCAGTACTTC; CDR3aa: CAIKPKTSTYEQYF
abundance: .; v_gene: TRBV11-2; d_gene: .; len: 15; j_gene: TRBJ1-1; CDR3nt: TGTGCCAGCAGCCCCCGGAAATTAGGGGACACTGAAGCTTTCTTT; CDR3aa: CASSPRKLGDTEAFF
abundance: .; v_gene: TRBV11-3; d_gene: TRBD2; len: 14; j_gene: TRBJ2-3; CDR3nt: TGTGCCAGCAGCCTAACTAGCGGGGATGGTACGCAGTATTTT; CDR3aa: CASSLTSGDGTQYF
abundance: few; v_gene: TRBV20-1; d_gene: .; len: 11; j_gene: TRBJ1-2; CDR3nt: TGCAGTGCTAGAAGAGGAGGTGGCTACACCTTC; CDR3aa: CSARRGGGYTF
abundance: .; v_gene: TRBV4-1; d_gene: .; len: 15; j_gene: TRBJ2-7; CDR3nt: TGCGCCAGCAGCCAAGCTCGGGGGGCAACCTACGAGCAGTACTTC; CDR3aa: CASSQARGATYEQYF
abundance: .; v_gene: TRBV6-5; d_gene: .; len: 13; j_gene: TRBJ1-3; CDR3nt: TGTGCCAGCGGGGCAGCCTCTGGAAACACCATATATTTT; CDR3aa: CASGAASGNTIYF
abundance: .; v_gene: TRBV28; d_gene: TRBD1; len: 20; j_gene: TRBJ2-6; CDR3nt: TGTGCCAGCAGTTTCGGGGCTTGGAGGGACAGGATATCTGGGGCCAACGTCCTGACTTTC; CDR3aa: CASSFGAWRDRISGANVLTF
abundance: many; v_gene: TRBV4-1; d_gene: .; len: 15; j_gene: TRBJ2-7; CDR3nt: TGCGCCAGCAGCCAAAGGGACAACAACGGTTACGAGCAGTACTTC; CDR3aa: CASSQRDNNGYEQYF
abundance: few; v_gene: TRBV5-1; d_gene: TRBD2; len: 15; j_gene: TRBJ2-1; CDR3nt: TGCGCCAGCAGCCGGACTAGCGGGGGGACCAATGAGCAGTTCTTC; CDR3aa: CASSRTSGGTNEQFF
abundance: .; v_gene: TRBV5-1; d_gene: .; len: 14; j_gene: TRBJ1-3; CDR3nt: TGCGCCAGCAGCCGGACAGTCTCTGGAAACACCATATATTTT; CDR3aa: CASSRTVSGNTIYF
abundance: .; v_gene: TRBV11-2; d_gene: .; len: 15; j_gene: TRBJ2-7; CDR3nt: TGTGCCAGCAGCTCTGCCGTTCAGTGGTCCCACGAGCAGTACTTC; CDR3aa: CASSSAVQWSHEQYF
abundance: few; v_gene: TRBV7-8; d_gene: .; len: 16; j_gene: TRBJ2-5; CDR3nt: TGTGCCAGCAGCTTACAGAGGGGGGGTCTTCAAGAGACCCAGTACTTC; CDR3aa: CASSLQRGGLQETQYF
abundance: few; v_gene: TRBV2; d_gene: TRBD1; len: 15; j_gene: TRBJ2-1; CDR3nt: TGTGCCAGCAGTGGGACAGGGGGAAATAACAATGAGCAGTTCTTC; CDR3aa: CASSGTGGNNNEQFF
abundance: once; v_gene: TRBV7-9; d_gene: .; len: 14; j_gene: TRBJ1-1; CDR3nt: TGTGCCAGCAGCCACAGTTATATGAACACTGAAGCTTTCTTT; CDR3aa: CASSHSYMNTEAFF